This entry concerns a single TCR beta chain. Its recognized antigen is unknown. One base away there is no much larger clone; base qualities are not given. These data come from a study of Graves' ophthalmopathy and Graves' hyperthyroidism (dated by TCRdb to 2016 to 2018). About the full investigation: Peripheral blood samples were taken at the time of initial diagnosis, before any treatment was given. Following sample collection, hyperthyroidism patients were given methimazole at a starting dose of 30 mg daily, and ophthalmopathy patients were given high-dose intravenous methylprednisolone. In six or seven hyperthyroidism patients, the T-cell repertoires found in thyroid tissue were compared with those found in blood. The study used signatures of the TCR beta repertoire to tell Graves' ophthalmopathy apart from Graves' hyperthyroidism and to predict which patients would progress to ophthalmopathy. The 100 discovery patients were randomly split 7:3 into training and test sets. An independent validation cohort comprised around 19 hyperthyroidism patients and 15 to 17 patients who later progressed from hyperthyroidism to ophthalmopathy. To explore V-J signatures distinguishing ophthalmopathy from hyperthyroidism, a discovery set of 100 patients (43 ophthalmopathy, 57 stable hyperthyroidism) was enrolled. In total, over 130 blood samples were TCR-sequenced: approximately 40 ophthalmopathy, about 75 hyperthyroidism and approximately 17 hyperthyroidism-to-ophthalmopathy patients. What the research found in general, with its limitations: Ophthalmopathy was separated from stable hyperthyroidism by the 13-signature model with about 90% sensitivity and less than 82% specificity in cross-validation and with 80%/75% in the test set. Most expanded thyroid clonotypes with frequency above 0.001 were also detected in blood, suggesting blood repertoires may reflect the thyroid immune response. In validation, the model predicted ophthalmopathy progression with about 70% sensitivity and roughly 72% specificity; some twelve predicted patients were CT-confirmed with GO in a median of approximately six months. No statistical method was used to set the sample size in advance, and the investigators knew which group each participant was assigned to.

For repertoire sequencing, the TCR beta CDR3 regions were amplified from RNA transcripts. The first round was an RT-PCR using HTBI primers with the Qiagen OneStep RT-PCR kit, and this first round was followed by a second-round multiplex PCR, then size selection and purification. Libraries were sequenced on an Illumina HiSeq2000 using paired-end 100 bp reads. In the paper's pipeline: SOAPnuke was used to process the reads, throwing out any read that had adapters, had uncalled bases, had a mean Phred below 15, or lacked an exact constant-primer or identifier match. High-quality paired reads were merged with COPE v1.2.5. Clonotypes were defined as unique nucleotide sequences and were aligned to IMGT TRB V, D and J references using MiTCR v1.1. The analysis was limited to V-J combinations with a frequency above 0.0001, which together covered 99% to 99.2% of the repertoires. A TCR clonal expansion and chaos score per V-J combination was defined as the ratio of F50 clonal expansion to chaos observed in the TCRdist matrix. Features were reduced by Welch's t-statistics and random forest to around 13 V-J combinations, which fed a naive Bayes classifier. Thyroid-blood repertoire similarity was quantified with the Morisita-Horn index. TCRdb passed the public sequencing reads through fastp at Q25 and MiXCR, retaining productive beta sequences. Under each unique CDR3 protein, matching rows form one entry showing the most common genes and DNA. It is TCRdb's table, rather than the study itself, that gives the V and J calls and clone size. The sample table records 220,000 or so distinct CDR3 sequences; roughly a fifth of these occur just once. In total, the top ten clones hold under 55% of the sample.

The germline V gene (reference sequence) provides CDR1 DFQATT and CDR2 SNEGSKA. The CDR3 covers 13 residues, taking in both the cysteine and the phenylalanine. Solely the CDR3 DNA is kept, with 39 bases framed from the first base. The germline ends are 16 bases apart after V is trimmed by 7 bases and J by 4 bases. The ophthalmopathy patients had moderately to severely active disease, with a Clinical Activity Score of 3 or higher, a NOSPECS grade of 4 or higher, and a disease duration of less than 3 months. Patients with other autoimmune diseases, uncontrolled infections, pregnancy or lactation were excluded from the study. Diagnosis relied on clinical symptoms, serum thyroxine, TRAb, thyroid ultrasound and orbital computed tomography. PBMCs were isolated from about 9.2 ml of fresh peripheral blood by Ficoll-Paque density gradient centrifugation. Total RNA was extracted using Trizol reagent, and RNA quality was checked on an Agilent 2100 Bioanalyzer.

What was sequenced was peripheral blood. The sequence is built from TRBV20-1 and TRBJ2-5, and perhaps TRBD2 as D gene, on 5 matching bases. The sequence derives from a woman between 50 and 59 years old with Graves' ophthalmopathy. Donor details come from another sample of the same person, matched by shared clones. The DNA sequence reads TGCAGTGGAGGGTGGCCCTTTGGAGAGACCCAGTACTTC. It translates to CSGGWPFGETQYF.